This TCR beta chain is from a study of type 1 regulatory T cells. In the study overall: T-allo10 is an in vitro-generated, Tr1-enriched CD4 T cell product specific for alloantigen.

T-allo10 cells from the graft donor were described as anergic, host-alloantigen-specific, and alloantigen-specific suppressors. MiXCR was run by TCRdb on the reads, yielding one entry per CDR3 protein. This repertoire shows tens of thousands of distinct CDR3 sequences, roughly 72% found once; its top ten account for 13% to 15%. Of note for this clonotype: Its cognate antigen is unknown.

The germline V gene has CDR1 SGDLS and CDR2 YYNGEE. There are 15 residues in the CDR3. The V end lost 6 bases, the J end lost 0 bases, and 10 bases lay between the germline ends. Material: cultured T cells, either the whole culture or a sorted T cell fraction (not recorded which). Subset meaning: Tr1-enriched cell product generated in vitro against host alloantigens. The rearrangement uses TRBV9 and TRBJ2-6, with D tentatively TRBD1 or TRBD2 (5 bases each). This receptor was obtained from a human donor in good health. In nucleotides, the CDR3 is TGTGCCAGCAACCGAGGGGACTCTGGGGCCAACGTCCTGACTTTC. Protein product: CASNRGDSGANVLTF.